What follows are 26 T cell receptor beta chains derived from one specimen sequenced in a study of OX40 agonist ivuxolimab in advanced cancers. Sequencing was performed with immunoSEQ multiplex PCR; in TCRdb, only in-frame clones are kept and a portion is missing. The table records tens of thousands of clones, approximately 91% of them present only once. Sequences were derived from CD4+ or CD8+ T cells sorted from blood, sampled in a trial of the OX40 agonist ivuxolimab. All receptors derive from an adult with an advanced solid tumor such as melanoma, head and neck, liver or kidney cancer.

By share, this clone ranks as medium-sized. The CDR3 DNA reads TGTGCCAGCAGCTTAACGACAGGGGGCTCTGGAAACACCATATATTTT. Translating gives CASSLTTGGSGNTIYF. V usage is TRBV7-9 and J usage is TRBJ1-3; the match to TRBD1 covers 9 bases. Per the germline V gene, CDR1 is SEHNR and CDR2 is FQNEAQ (reference sequence). With V trimmed by 2 bases and J by 0 bases, 2 bases remained unmatched. The CDR3 has 16 amino acids.

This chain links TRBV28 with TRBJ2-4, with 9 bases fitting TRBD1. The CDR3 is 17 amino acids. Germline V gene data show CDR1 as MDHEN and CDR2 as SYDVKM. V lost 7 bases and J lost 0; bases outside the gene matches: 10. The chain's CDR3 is CASTTDRGPLAKNIQYF. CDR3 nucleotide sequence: TGTGCCAGCACCACGGACAGGGGACCCTTAGCCAAAAACATTCAGTACTTC.

CDR3: CASSIGVAGLLEQYF. DNA for the CDR3: TGTGCCAGTAGTATTGGCGTGGCAGGTCTCCTCGAGCAGTACTTC. The J gene is TRBJ2-7, the V gene TRBV19; D uncertain. The germline CDR1 and CDR2 sequences are LNHDA and SQIVND (reference sequence). The CDR3 has 15 residues. Deletions cut 3 bases from V and 6 bases from J, with 18 bases between. The full variable domain, completed using reference TRBV19 and TRBJ2-7, is DGGITQSPKYLFRKEGQNVTLSCEQNLNHDAMYWYRQDPGQGLRLIYYSQIVNDFQKGDIAEGYSVSREKKESFPLTVTSAQKNPTAFYLCASSIGVAGLLEQYFGPGTRLTVT.

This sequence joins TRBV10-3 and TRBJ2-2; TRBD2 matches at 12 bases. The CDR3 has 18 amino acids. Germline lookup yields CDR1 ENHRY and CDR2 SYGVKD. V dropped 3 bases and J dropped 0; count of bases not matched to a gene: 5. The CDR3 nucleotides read TGTGCCATCAGTGATGAGACTAGCGGGAGAACGAACACCGGGGAGCTGTTTTTT. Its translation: CAISDETSGRTNTGELFF.

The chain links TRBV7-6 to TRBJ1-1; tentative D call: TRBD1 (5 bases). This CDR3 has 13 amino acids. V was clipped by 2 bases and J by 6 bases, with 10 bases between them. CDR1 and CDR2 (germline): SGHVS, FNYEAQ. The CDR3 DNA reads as TGTGCCAGCAGCTTATGGGGGGGAGCTGAAGCTTTCTTT. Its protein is CASSLWGGAEAFF.

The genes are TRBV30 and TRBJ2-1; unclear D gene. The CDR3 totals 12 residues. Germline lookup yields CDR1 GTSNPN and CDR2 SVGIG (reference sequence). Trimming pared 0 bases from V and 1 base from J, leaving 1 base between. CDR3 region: CAWSVSYNEQFF. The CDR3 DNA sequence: TGTGCCTGGAGTGTATCCTACAATGAGCAGTTCTTC.

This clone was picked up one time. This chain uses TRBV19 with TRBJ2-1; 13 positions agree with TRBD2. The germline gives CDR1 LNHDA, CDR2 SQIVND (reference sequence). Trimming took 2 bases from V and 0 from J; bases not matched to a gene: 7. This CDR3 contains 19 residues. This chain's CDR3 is CASSIYGTSGTGSYNEQFF. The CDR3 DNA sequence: TGTGCCAGTAGTATATATGGGACTAGCGGGACCGGCTCCTACAATGAGCAGTTCTTC.

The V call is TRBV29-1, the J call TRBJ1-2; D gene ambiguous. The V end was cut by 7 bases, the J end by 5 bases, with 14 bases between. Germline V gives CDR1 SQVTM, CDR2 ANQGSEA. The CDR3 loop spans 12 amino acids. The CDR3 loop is CSAERAAYGYTF. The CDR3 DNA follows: TGCAGCGCCGAGAGGGCAGCATATGGCTACACCTTC.

CDR3: CASSSRSGRGHEQYF. The CDR3 nucleotides read TGTGCCAGCAGCTCCCGTAGCGGCAGGGGCCACGAGCAGTACTTC. The rearrangement joins TRBV7-9 to TRBJ2-7, with D perhaps being TRBD1 or TRBD2 (6 bases each). This CDR3 contains 15 residues. V lost 4 bases and J 5 bases, leaving 18 bases between the germline ends. CDR1 is SEHNR, CDR2 FQNEAQ, per germline (reference sequence).

This chain's CDR3 is CASSQDLSGRFDTQYF. CDR3 nucleotide sequence: TGCGCCAGCAGCCAAGATCTTAGCGGGAGGTTCGATACGCAGTATTTT. The chain recombines TRBV4-1 with TRBJ2-3, with TRBD2 matching 10 bases. The junction had 6 bases not matched to a gene; V was cut back by 0 bases and J by 6 bases. Germline V lookup: CDR1 MGHRA, CDR2 YSYEKL. The CDR3 is 16 residues long.

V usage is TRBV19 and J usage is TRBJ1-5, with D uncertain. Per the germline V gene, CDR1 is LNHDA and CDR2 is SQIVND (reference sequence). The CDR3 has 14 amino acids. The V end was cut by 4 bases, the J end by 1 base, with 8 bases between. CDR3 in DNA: TGTGCCAGTAGTACCGGGAGGAGCAATCAGCCCCAGCATTTT. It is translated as CASSTGRSNQPQHF.

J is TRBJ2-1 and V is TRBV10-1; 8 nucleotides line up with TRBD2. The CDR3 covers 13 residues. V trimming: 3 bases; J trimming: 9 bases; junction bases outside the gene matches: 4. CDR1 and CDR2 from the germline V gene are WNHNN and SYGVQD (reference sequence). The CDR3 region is CASSDAGGGEQFF. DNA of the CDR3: TGCGCCAGCAGTGATGCGGGAGGCGGTGAGCAGTTCTTC.

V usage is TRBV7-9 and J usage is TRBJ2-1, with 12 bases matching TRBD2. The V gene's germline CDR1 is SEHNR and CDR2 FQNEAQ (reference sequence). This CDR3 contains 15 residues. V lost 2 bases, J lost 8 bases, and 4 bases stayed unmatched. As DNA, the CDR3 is TGTGCCAGCAGCTTAACTAGCGGGAGGAAAGATGAGCAGTTCTTC. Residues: CASSLTSGRKDEQFF.

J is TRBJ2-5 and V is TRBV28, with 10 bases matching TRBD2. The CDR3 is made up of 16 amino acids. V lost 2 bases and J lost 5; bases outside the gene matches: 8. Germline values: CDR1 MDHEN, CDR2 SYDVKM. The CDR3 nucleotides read TGTGCCAGCAGTTTAGGGCTAGCGGGAGTCGGGGAGACCCAGTACTTC. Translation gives CASSLGLAGVGETQYF.

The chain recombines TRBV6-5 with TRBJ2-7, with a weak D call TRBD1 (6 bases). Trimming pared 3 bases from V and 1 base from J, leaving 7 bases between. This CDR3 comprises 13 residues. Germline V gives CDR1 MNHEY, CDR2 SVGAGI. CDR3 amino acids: CASSYDRSYEQYF. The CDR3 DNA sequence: TGTGCCAGCAGTTATGACAGGTCCTACGAGCAGTACTTC.

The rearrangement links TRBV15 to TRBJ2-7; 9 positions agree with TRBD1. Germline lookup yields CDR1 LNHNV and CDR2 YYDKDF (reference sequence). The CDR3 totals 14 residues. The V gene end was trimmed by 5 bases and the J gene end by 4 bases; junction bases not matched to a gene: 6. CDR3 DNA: TGTGCCACCAGCCAAGGTGGACAGGGGTACGAGCAGTACTTC. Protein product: CATSQGGQGYEQYF. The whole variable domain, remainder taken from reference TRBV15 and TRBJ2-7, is DAMVIQNPRYQVTQFGKPVTLSCSQTLNHNVMYWYQQKSSQAPKLLFHYYDKDFNNEADTPDNFQSRRPNTSFCFLDIRSPGLGDTAMYLCATSQGGQGYEQYFGPGTRLTVT.

Here the CDR3 reads CASSPGDTNEKLFF. CDR3 nucleotide sequence: TGTGCCAGCAGCCCTGGGGATACTAATGAAAAACTGTTTTTT. The J gene is TRBJ1-4, the V gene TRBV7-9; D is uncertain. Looked up from germline, CDR1 is SEHNR and CDR2 is FQNEAQ (reference sequence). The CDR3 has 14 amino acids. V gave up 5 bases and J gave up 2 bases, with 9 bases separating them.

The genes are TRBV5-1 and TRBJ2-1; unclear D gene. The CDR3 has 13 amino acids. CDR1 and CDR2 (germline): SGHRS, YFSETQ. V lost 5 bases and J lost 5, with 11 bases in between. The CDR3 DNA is TGCGCCAGCAGTCAAGGGCGAAACAATGAGCAGTTCTTC. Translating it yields CASSQGRNNEQFF. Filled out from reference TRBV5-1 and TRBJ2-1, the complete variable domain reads KAGVTQTPRYLIKTRGQQVTLSCSPISGHRSVSWYQQTPGQGLQFLFEYFSETQRNKGNFPGRFSGRQFSNSRSEMNVSTLELGDSALYLCASSQGRNNEQFFGPGTRLTVL.

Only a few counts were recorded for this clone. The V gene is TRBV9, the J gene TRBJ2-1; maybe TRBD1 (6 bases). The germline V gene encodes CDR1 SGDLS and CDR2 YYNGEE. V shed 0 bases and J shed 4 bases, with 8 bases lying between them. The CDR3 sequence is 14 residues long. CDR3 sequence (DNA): TGTGCCAGCAGCGTAGTGGACAGTTACAATGAGCAGTTCTTC. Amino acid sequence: CASSVVDSYNEQFF.

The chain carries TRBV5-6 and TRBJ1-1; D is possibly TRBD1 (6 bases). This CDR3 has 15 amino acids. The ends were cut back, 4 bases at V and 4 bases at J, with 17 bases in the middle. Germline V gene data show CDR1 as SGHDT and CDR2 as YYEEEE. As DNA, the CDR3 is TGTGCCAGCAGCGCGCTCACAGGGTATGGCACTGAAGCTTTCTTT. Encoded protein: CASSALTGYGTEAFF.

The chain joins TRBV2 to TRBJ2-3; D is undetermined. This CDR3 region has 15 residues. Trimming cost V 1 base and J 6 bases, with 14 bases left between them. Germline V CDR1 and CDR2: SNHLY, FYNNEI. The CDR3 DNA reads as TGTGCCAGCAGTGAAGGAGTGGGCAGTTTGGATACGCAGTATTTT. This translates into CASSEGVGSLDTQYF.

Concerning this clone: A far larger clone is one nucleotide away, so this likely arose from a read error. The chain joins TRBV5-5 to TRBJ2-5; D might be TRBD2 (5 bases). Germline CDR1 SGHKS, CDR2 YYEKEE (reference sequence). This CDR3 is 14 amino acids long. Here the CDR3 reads CASSFGEGPETRYF. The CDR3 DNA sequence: TGTGCCAGCAGCTTTGGTGAGGGCCCGGAGACCCGGTACTTC.

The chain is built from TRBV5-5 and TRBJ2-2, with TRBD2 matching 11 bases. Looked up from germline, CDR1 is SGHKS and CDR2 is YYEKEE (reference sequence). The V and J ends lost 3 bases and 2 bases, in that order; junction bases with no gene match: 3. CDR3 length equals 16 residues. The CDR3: CASSYRLAGNTGELFF. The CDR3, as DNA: TGTGCCAGCAGCTATAGACTAGCGGGAAACACCGGGGAGCTGTTTTTT. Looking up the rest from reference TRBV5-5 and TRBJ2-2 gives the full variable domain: DAGVTQSPTHLIKTRGQQVTLRCSPISGHKSVSWYQQVLGQGPQFIFQYYEKEERGRGNFPDRFSARQFPNYSSELNVNALLLGDSALYLCASSYRLAGNTGELFFGEGSRLTVL.

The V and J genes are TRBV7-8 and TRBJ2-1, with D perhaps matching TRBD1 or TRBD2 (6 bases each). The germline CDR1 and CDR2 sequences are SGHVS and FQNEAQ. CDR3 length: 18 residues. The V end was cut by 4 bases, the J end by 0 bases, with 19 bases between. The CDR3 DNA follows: TGTGCCAGCAGCTCGAGGGGGGCAGCGAGTAGCTCCTACAATGAGCAGTTCTTC. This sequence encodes CASSSRGAASSSYNEQFF.

In nucleotides, the CDR3 is TGTGCCAGCAGCCCGAGAGGGTCAGGTGACACCATATATTTT. Amino acid sequence: CASSPRGSGDTIYF. The V and J genes are TRBV7-6 and TRBJ1-3; no definite D call. Germline V gene lookup returns CDR1 SGHVS and CDR2 FNYEAQ. The CDR3 totals 14 residues. V lost 5 bases and J lost 8, with 16 bases in between.

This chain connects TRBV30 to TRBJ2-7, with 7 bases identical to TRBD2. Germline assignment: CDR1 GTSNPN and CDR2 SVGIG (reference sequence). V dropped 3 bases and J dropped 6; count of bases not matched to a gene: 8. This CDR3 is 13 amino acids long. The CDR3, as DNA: TGTGCCTGGAGGACGAGCGGGAATCGCGAGCAGTACTTC. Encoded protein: CAWRTSGNREQYF. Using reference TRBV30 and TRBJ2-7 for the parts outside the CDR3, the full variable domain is SQTIHQWPATLVQPVGSPLSLECTVEGTSNPNLYWYRQAAGRGLQLLFYSVGIGQISSEVPQNLSASRPQDRQFILSSKKLLLSDSGFYLCAWRTSGNREQYFGPGTRLTVT.